One sample yielded the 16 T cell receptor beta chains listed below, sequenced in a study of T cells in narcolepsy. Some clones are missing from TCRdb's copy, which holds only in-frame ones; the method was immunoSEQ multiplex PCR. The data hold roughly 25,000 clones, with 85% observed a single time. The sequencing input was memory (CD45RA-) CD4+ T cells from blood. All receptors come from a human donor in good health.

This chain uses TRBV7-9 with TRBJ2-5; TRBD1 matches at 8 bases. The V and J ends lost 5 bases and 4 bases, in that order; junction bases with no gene match: 3. In germline, CDR1 is SEHNR, CDR2 FQNEAQ (reference sequence). This CDR3 region has 13 residues. CDR3 DNA sequence: TGTGCCAGCAGCCAGGGGACAGGAGAGACCCAGTACTTC. Amino acid sequence: CASSQGTGETQYF.

V and J are TRBV5-5 and TRBJ1-5; D uncertain. Deletions cut 5 bases from V and 0 bases from J, with 12 bases between. Germline lookup yields CDR1 SGHKS and CDR2 YYEKEE (reference sequence). CDR3 size: 15 residues. CDR3 nucleotide sequence: TGTGCCAGCAGTTACGACTCTCGTAGCAATCAGCCCCAGCATTTT. Translation: CASSYDSRSNQPQHF.

The V and J genes are TRBV7-2 and TRBJ2-5; 13 bases match TRBD2. CDR1 and CDR2 from the germline V gene are SGHTA and FQGNSA. V lost 4 bases to trimming and J lost 2 bases; unmatched junction nucleotides: 1. The CDR3 contains 15 residues. CDR3 sequence reads: CASSWTSGSQETQYF. The CDR3 coding sequence is TGTGCCAGCAGCTGGACTAGCGGGAGTCAAGAGACCCAGTACTTC.

The chain is built from TRBV5-1 and TRBJ1-4; D is ambiguous. Germline V gene data show CDR1 as SGHRS and CDR2 as YFSETQ. The ends were cut back, 0 bases at V and 5 bases at J, with 8 bases in the middle. The CDR3 totals 14 residues. The CDR3 bases are TGCGCCAGCAGCTTGGACAGAGCAAATGAAAAACTGTTTTTT. Translation: CASSLDRANEKLFF.

The chain employs TRBV5-4 and TRBJ2-7, with unresolved D. The CDR3 runs to 12 residues. CDR1 is SGHNT, CDR2 YYREEE, per germline (reference sequence). V lost 3 bases, J lost 4 bases, and 8 bases lay in between. The CDR3 DNA reads TGTGCCAGCAGCTCGAGCCGATACGAGCAGTACTTC. Residues: CASSSSRYEQYF.

The chain uses TRBV11-2 and TRBJ2-5; D gene unclear. Between the trimmed V and J ends, which lost 2 bases and 2 bases, there was a span of 9 bases. Germline V gives CDR1 SGHAT, CDR2 FQNNGV. This CDR3 spans 14 amino acids. CDR3 sequence reads: CASSLFIIQETQYF. The CDR3, as DNA: TGTGCCAGCAGCTTATTTATCATACAAGAGACCCAGTACTTC. The whole variable domain, filled in from reference TRBV11-2 and TRBJ2-5, reads EAGVAQSPRYKIIEKRQSVAFWCNPISGHATLYWYQQILGQGPKLLIQFQNNGVVDDSQLPKDRFSAERLKGVDSTLKIQPAKLEDSAVYLCASSLFIIQETQYFGPGTRLLVL.

The chain carries TRBV5-6 and TRBJ1-5; unclear D gene. CDR3 length equals 14 residues. Trimming took off 2 bases at V and 5 bases at J, with 11 bases between the two ends. The germline CDR1 and CDR2 sequences are SGHDT and YYEEEE. The CDR3 region is CASSLRAGDQPQHF. CDR3 nucleotide sequence: TGTGCCAGCAGCTTAAGGGCGGGAGATCAGCCCCAGCATTTT.

This CDR3 reads CASSRTGNEQYF. CDR3 DNA sequence: TGTGCCAGCAGTCGGACAGGGAACGAGCAGTACTTC. The V gene is TRBV6-6, the J gene TRBJ2-7; 8 positions agree with TRBD1. Germline V lookup: CDR1 MNHNY, CDR2 SVGAGI (reference sequence). With V trimmed by 5 bases and J by 5 bases, 2 bases remained unmatched. The length of the CDR3 is 12 residues.

The chain combines TRBV7-2 with TRBJ2-5; no definite D call. This CDR3 spans 13 amino acids. Per germline, CDR1 SGHTA and CDR2 FQGNSA. With 7 bases removed from V and 4 bases from J, the gap between germline ends came to 13 bases. The CDR3 loop reads CASNKGSTETQYF. DNA for the CDR3: TGTGCCAGCAACAAGGGTAGCACAGAGACCCAGTACTTC.

This sequence joins TRBV5-1 and TRBJ2-3, with TRBD1 as a possible D gene (6 bases). The CDR3 runs to 15 residues. V was trimmed by 2 bases and J by 4 bases, leaving 14 bases between them. Germline assignment: CDR1 SGHRS and CDR2 YFSETQ. The DNA for the CDR3 is TGCGCCAGCAGCTTACAACCTACAGGGTCAGATACGCAGTATTTT. Encoded protein: CASSLQPTGSDTQYF.

The chain uses TRBV19 and TRBJ1-2; TRBD1 matches at 12 bases. The CDR3 covers 17 residues. CDR1 and CDR2 from the germline V gene are LNHDA and SQIVND (reference sequence). J lost 5 bases, V lost 2 bases, and 9 bases had no gene match. The CDR3 region has the DNA TGTGCCAGTAGTATACAGGGACAGGGGGCCTCGCTGTATGGCTACACCTTC. Protein sequence: CASSIQGQGASLYGYTF.

J is TRBJ2-3 and V is TRBV7-8; weak D call: TRBD2 (5 bases). This CDR3 has 15 amino acids. Trimming shortened V by 1 base and J by 2 bases, and 10 bases separated the two germline ends. Per the germline V gene, CDR1 is SGHVS and CDR2 is FQNEAQ. For the CDR3, the DNA is TGTGCCAGCAGCTTAGATCGCGGGTACACAGATACGCAGTATTTT. The encoded protein is CASSLDRGYTDTQYF. Full variable domain (outside the CDR3, taken from reference TRBV7-8 and TRBJ2-3): GAGVSQSPRYKVAKRGQDVALRCDPISGHVSLFWYQQALGQGPEFLTYFQNEAQLDKSGLPSDRFFAERPEGSVSTLKIQRTQQEDSAVYLCASSLDRGYTDTQYFGPGTRLTVL.

This clone was detected only once. This sequence joins TRBV6-5 and TRBJ1-2; D gene unclear. V was trimmed by 6 bases and J by 8 bases, leaving 10 bases between them. CDR3 length: 11 residues. The germline V gene has CDR1 MNHEY and CDR2 SVGAGI. The chain's CDR3 is CASSLREGYTF. The CDR3 region has the DNA TGTGCCAGCAGCTTGAGGGAGGGCTACACCTTC.

The chain recombines TRBV5-1 with TRBJ2-5, with 9 bases fitting TRBD1. Germline CDR1 is SGHRS and CDR2 is YFSETQ. Losses at the gene ends were 4 bases for V and 5 bases for J; bases not matched to a gene: 3. The CDR3 runs 13 residues. The CDR3 DNA reads TGCGCCAGCAGCGGACAGGGGATGGAGACCCAGTACTTC. It yields the protein CASSGQGMETQYF. The variable domain in full, completed from reference TRBV5-1 and TRBJ2-5, reads KAGVTQTPRYLIKTRGQQVTLSCSPISGHRSVSWYQQTPGQGLQFLFEYFSETQRNKGNFPGRFSGRQFSNSRSEMNVSTLELGDSALYLCASSGQGMETQYFGPGTRLLVL.

CDR3 region: CASSFGGGASYEQYF. CDR3 sequence (DNA): TGTGCCAGCAGCTTCGGGGGAGGGGCCTCCTACGAGCAGTACTTC. This chain uses TRBV5-5 with TRBJ2-7; TRBD2 matches 7 bases. CDR3 size: 15 residues. Germline V lookup: CDR1 SGHKS, CDR2 YYEKEE (reference sequence). With 2 bases clipped from V and 0 bases from J, the junction kept 5 bases outside the gene matches.

The chain uses TRBV18 and TRBJ2-6; 7 bases fit TRBD1. Germline V gives CDR1 KGHSH, CDR2 LQKENI. After removal of 2 bases from V and 0 bases from J, the junction contained 1 base not matched to a gene. This CDR3 contains 16 residues. The chain's CDR3 is CASSPWDSSGANVLTF. In DNA form, the CDR3 reads TGTGCCAGCTCACCATGGGACAGCTCTGGGGCCAACGTCCTGACTTTC.